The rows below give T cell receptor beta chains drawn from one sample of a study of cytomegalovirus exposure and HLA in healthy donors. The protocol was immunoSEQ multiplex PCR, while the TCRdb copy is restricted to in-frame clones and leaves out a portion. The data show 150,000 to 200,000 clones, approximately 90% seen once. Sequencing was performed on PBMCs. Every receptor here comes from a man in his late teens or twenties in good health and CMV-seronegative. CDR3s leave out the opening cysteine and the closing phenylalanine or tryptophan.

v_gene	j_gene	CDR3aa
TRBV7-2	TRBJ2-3	ASSFPPGTADTQY
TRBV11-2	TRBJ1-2	ASSLEARNYGYT
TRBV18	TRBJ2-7	ASSPTSGIDEQY
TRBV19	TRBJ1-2	ASGQGNYGYT
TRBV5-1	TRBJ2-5	ASSFERPFRAETQY
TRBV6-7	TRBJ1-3	ARQTESGNTIY
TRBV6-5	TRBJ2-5	ASSPSGETQY
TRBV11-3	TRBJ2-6	ASSLRTGRVLT
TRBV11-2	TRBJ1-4	ASSLGPLPNEKLF
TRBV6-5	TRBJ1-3	ASSPVRGSYTIY